These T cell receptor beta chains were read from a single sample in a study of T-cell memory formation after mild COVID-19. TCRdb itself ran the 5' RACE reads through MiXCR, one entry per CDR3 protein. The sample holds over 350,000 distinct CDR3 sequences; around a sixth are singletons and the top ten take 20% to 25%. Sequencing used PBMCs or a T cell subset sorted from them (not recorded which). The source is a man aged 18-30 years who had mild COVID-19 (a few samples of this study predate the infection). Cell type and time point are not known. CDR3s include the opening cysteine and the closing phenylalanine or tryptophan. The D gene is left open where the match is weak. The size of a clone is reported for some rows only, either as once, few or many, or as a class for expanded clones.

length	V	D	J	size	DNA	CDR3
15	TRBV19	-	TRBJ1-1	once	TGTGCCAGTAGTATTAGAGGCAGCCAGAACACTGAAGCTTTCTTT	CASSIRGSQNTEAFF
15	TRBV7-9	TRBD1	TRBJ2-1	-	TGTGCCAGCAGCACGGACAGGCATTCCTACAATGAGCAGTTCTTC	CASSTDRHSYNEQFF
14	TRBV28	TRBD1	TRBJ2-5	-	TGTGCCAGCAGTTTCGCAGGGGGTTTGGAGACCCAGTACTTC	CASSFAGGLETQYF
13	TRBV18	-	TRBJ2-5	-	TGTGCCAGCTCAGGACAGCTCCAAGAGACCCAGTACTTC	CASSGQLQETQYF
14	TRBV5-4	-	TRBJ1-2	few	TGTGCCAGCAGCTCAGTCAGGCCTGACTATGGCTACACCTTC	CASSSVRPDYGYTF
15	TRBV4-3	-	TRBJ2-2	few	TGCGCCAGCAGCCATGCCCCACCCTGGACCGGGGAGCTGTTTTTT	CASSHAPPWTGELFF
13	TRBV7-9	-	TRBJ1-1	-	TGTGCCAGCAGCGGGGATTTGGGGACTGAAGCTTTCTTT	CASSGDLGTEAFF
13	TRBV2	-	TRBJ1-1	many	-	CASSVDFGQGSFF
14	TRBV20-1	-	TRBJ2-3	-	TGCAGTGCTATCGCCGGGGGGCGAACAGATACGCAGTATTTT	CSAIAGGRTDTQYF
17	TRBV12-3/TRBV12-4	-	TRBJ1-2	few	TGTGCCAGCAGTTTTTTCCGGGGGATGGGCACCCACTATGGCTACACCTTC	CASSFFRGMGTHYGYTF
14	TRBV5-1	TRBD1	TRBJ1-1	-	TGCGCCAGCAACAAGGGACAGACCAACACTGAAGCTTTCTTT	CASNKGQTNTEAFF
19	TRBV15	-	TRBJ2-5	-	TGTGCCACCAGCAGAGATCCTCTCGGGCAGGTCTTGGGCCAAGAGACCCAGTACTTC	CATSRDPLGQVLGQETQYF
14	TRBV28	-	TRBJ1-5	few	TGTGCCAGCAGTTTGCCGACGTTTCATCAGCCCCAGCATTTT	CASSLPTFHQPQHF
16	TRBV5-1	-	TRBJ1-5	-	TGCGCCAGCAGCCCCGACGGGGGCAGTAGCAATCAGCCCCAGCATTTT	CASSPDGGSSNQPQHF
15	TRBV5-1	TRBD1	TRBJ1-1	few	TGCGCCAGCAGCCCCCCAGGGGGCGGAAACACTGAAGCTTTCTTT	CASSPPGGGNTEAFF
17	TRBV7-2	TRBD2	TRBJ2-7	few	TGTGCCAGCAGCTTAGCGCGCCTAGCGGGGGGGCGCTACGAGCAGTACTTC	CASSLARLAGGRYEQYF
13	TRBV29-1	-	TRBJ1-1	-	TGCAGCGTTGAAGTGACGAGGAACACTGAAGCTTTCTTT	CSVEVTRNTEAFF
14	TRBV12-3/TRBV12-4	-	TRBJ1-4	few	TGTGCCAGCAGTTCCCCGCCCGACGGTGAAAAACTGTTTTTT	CASSSPPDGEKLFF
14	TRBV4-3	-	TRBJ1-1	-	TGCGCCAGCAGCCAAGATGGGGACAACACTGAAGCTTTCTTT	CASSQDGDNTEAFF
16	TRBV6-2/TRBV6-3	TRBD1	TRBJ2-5	-	TGTGCCAGCAGCCCATACGGGACAGGGGCCCAAGAGACCCAGTACTTC	CASSPYGTGAQETQYF
18	TRBV4-3	-	TRBJ2-2	-	TGCGCCAGCACAACTTTCAGGGGCGGGGGCTCGAACACCGGGGAGCTGTTTTTT	CASTTFRGGGSNTGELFF
17	TRBV12-3/TRBV12-4	TRBD1	TRBJ1-5	few	TGTGCCAGCAGTCATGACAGGGGAATACTTGACGATCAGCCCCAGCATTTT	CASSHDRGILDDQPQHF